What follows describes a single TCR beta chain. Its antigen is unknown. Each donor's status was that of a healthy bone marrow donor. Germline CDR1 is SNHLY and CDR2 is FYNNEI. The CDR3 has 14 residues. Trimming pared 3 bases from V and 0 bases from J, leaving 8 bases between. This entry comes from a study of cytomegalovirus exposure and HLA in healthy donors. Broader study findings: Sequencing likely produced, as an artifact, a cluster of highly shared sequence variants. Clonal expansion was found to be greater in HLA-associated TCR beta chains than in equally common others in a later analysis. The study designated around 150 TCR beta chains cytomegalovirus-associated.

PCR was performed using 60 Vbeta and 13 Jbeta primers. Some clones are missing from TCRdb's copy, which holds only in-frame ones; the method was immunoSEQ multiplex PCR. The sample lists 95,000 to 150,000 clones, 60% to 85% occurring once. The chain has TRBV2 and TRBJ2-5, with a possible D match to TRBD1 (5 bases). This receptor was taken from a woman aged 35 to 49 in good health and CMV-seronegative. Sequences were obtained from PBMCs. DNA of the CDR3: TGTGCCAGCAGTGACAGGACATACCAAGAGACCCAGTACTTC. Its protein product is CASSDRTYQETQYF.